This passage covers 24 T cell receptor beta chains from one sample sequenced in a study of human T cells and chemical hapten exposure. TCRdb passed the RACE reads through MiXCR, listing each CDR3 protein once. The sample lists tens of thousands of distinct CDR3 sequences, 3.7% occurring once. Time point specified: healthy volunteer bleed at 6 weeks. Unfractionated whole blood was the source from which total RNA was extracted. Input material: whole blood. These receptors were taken from a human donor in good health. Some clones in this sample may be carry-over from other donors' samples.

This clonotype has a count of ten or more. The rearrangement uses TRBV5-1 and TRBJ2-5; the match to TRBD2 covers 7 bases. V lost 4 bases to trimming and J lost 2 bases; unmatched junction nucleotides: 8. This CDR3 spans 15 amino acids. Looked up from germline, CDR1 is SGHRS and CDR2 is YFSETQ. The CDR3 nucleotides are TGCGCCAGCAGCCGTGGAAGCGGGGTGCAAGAGACCCAGTACTTC. As protein: CASSRGSGVQETQYF.

This clonotype was picked up a small number of times. This chain links TRBV7-2 with TRBJ1-6, with 7 bases fitting TRBD1. CDR3 length: 14 amino acids. Germline loops: CDR1 SGHTA, CDR2 FQGNSA. V lost 5 bases and J lost 7; bases outside the gene matches: 5. The CDR3 DNA reads as TGTGCCAGCAGCCTCGCAGGGGGGAATTCACCCCTCCACTTT. Amino acids: CASSLAGGNSPLHF.

This clonotype was found many times. The chain recombines TRBV20-1 with TRBJ2-1, with 12 bases lining up with TRBD2. CDR3 size: 15 residues. The germline gives CDR1 DFQATT, CDR2 SNEGSKA (reference sequence). The V gene end was trimmed by 3 bases and the J gene end by 6 bases; junction bases not matched to a gene: 6. The CDR3 is CSARGLAGGPNEQFF. CDR3 DNA: TGCAGTGCTAGGGGTCTAGCGGGAGGGCCCAATGAGCAGTTCTTC.

The sample holds many counts of this clonotype. V gene TRBV27 combines with J gene TRBJ1-4; 8 bases are shared with TRBD1. From germline, CDR1 is MNHEY and CDR2 SMNVEV (reference sequence). The CDR3 spans 15 residues. V lost 5 bases and J lost 6; bases outside the gene matches: 8. In DNA, the CDR3 is TGTGCCAGCAGTCCCGGACAGGGACGGGATGAAAAACTGTTTTTT. Its translation is CASSPGQGRDEKLFF. Supplemented by reference TRBV27 and TRBJ1-4, the full variable domain reads EAQVTQNPRYLITVTGKKLTVTCSQNMNHEYMSWYRQDPGLGLRQIYYSMNVEVTDKGDVPEGYKVSRKEKRNFPLILESPSPNQTSLYFCASSPGQGRDEKLFFGSGTQLSVL.

This clonotype was seen at least ten times. This chain uses TRBV5-1 with TRBJ2-5; the D gene is possibly TRBD1 (6 bases). Trimming shortened V by 2 bases and J by 1 base, and 12 bases separated the two germline ends. The CDR3 length is 15 residues. Germline lookup yields CDR1 SGHRS and CDR2 YFSETQ. The CDR3 nucleotides are TGCGCCAGCAGCTTTGACAGGCCCTCCCAAGAGACCCAGTACTTC. It codes for CASSFDRPSQETQYF.

The rearrangement joins TRBV5-1 to TRBJ1-5; the match to TRBD1 covers 7 bases. CDR1 and CDR2 from the germline V gene are SGHRS and YFSETQ. The V gene end was trimmed by 4 bases and the J gene end by 7 bases; junction bases not matched to a gene: 5. The CDR3 is 13 amino acids. Here the CDR3 reads CASSQTGWQPQHF. DNA for the CDR3: TGCGCCAGCAGCCAGACAGGGTGGCAGCCCCAGCATTTT.

This clonotype was observed at least ten times. The rearrangement uses TRBV20-1 and TRBJ1-1; D ambiguous. Germline CDR1 is DFQATT and CDR2 is SNEGSKA (reference sequence). Trimming removed 0 bases from V and 5 bases from J, with 7 bases in between. CDR3 length: 12 amino acids. In nucleotides, the CDR3 is TGCAGTGCTAGAGACGAGGGTACTGAAGCTTTCTTT. Translated, it gives CSARDEGTEAFF.

This clonotype was observed many times. This chain joins TRBV28 and TRBJ2-7, with 12 bases identical to TRBD1. The CDR3 is 14 amino acids. V gave up 7 bases and J gave up 7 bases; unmatched junction bases: 8. From germline, CDR1 is MDHEN and CDR2 SYDVKM. CDR3 DNA: TGTGCCAGCACTCCGGGACAGGGGGCGGGGGAGCAGTACTTC. Protein sequence: CASTPGQGAGEQYF.

The chain is built from TRBV10-2 and TRBJ2-3, with D perhaps assigned TRBD1 or TRBD2 (5 bases each). The CDR3 loop spans 15 amino acids. Trimming took off 2 bases at V and 1 base at J, with 10 bases between the two ends. In germline, CDR1 is WSHSY, CDR2 SAAADI. This chain's CDR3 is CASSEGVGGTDTQYF. The CDR3 nucleotides read TGCGCCAGCAGTGAGGGGGTGGGGGGCACAGATACGCAGTATTTT.

This clonotype has ten or more counts. This chain links TRBV10-3 with TRBJ2-7; D remains ambiguous. Germline-derived CDR1 and CDR2 are ENHRY and SYGVKD. This CDR3 has 11 residues. The V end was cut by 2 bases, the J end by 4 bases, with 3 bases between. CDR3 region: CAISEGYEQYF. CDR3 nucleotides: TGTGCCATCAGTGAGGGTTACGAGCAGTACTTC.

This clonotype appeared many times. The chain links TRBV9 to TRBJ2-3; 7 positions agree with TRBD2. CDR3 size: 17 residues. From germline, CDR1 is SGDLS and CDR2 YYNGEE. The J segment lost 4 bases and the V segment lost 0 bases, leaving 11 bases of the junction unmatched. Written as DNA, the CDR3 is TGTGCCAGCAGCGTAGGAGTGGGAGGGCCTGGAGCAGATACGCAGTATTTT. Protein product: CASSVGVGGPGADTQYF.

The chain links TRBV5-6 to TRBJ1-2, with D uncertain. The CDR3 spans 13 residues. V was pared by 4 bases and J by 8 bases, with 15 bases between. The germline V gene has CDR1 SGHDT and CDR2 YYEEEE. The CDR3 loop reads CASSLQGSRGYTF. The DNA of the CDR3 is TGTGCCAGCAGCCTCCAAGGGAGCCGAGGCTACACCTTC.

This clonotype came up many times. V and J are TRBV27 and TRBJ2-1; the match to TRBD2 covers 9 bases. Germline lookup yields CDR1 MNHEY and CDR2 SMNVEV (reference sequence). The CDR3 is 17 residues long. Germline trimming cut 4 bases from V and 6 bases from J; bases unmatched to any gene: 13. The CDR3 reads CASSYFWSGRRLNEQFF. CDR3 nucleotide sequence: TGTGCCAGCAGTTATTTTTGGAGCGGGAGGCGCCTCAATGAGCAGTTCTTC.

This clonotype was recorded many times. The rearrangement links TRBV11-2 to TRBJ2-1; D gene unclear. CDR1 SGHAT and CDR2 FQNNGV come from the germline V gene. V was shortened by 2 bases and J by 7 bases, with 12 bases between the two germline ends. The CDR3 sequence is 14 residues long. CDR3 nucleotide sequence: TGTGCCAGCAGCTTAACCCCCTCTGGGAATGAGCAGTTCTTC. It encodes CASSLTPSGNEQFF.

The V call is TRBV10-1, the J call TRBJ1-1, with a possible D match to TRBD1 (6 bases). The length of the CDR3 is 13 residues. V was cut by 8 bases and J by 2 bases, with 12 bases left in between. Germline V gene data show CDR1 as WNHNN and CDR2 as SYGVQD (reference sequence). DNA of the CDR3: TGCGCCAGCTCCAGGGGTAGCAACACTGAAGCTTTCTTT. Its translation is CASSRGSNTEAFF.

This clonotype has ten or more counts. The chain recombines TRBV24-1 with TRBJ1-5, with unresolved D. The CDR3 length is 14 residues. CDR1 KGHDR and CDR2 SFDVKD come from the germline V gene. Trimming took 7 bases from V and 7 from J, leaving 16 bases between them. The CDR3 sequence: CATSTTGSEQPQHF. The CDR3 DNA sequence: TGTGCCACCAGCACTACTGGCTCGGAGCAGCCCCAGCATTTT.

This chain joins TRBV4-1 and TRBJ2-1; D possibly uses TRBD1 or TRBD2 (5 bases each). Germline V gene data show CDR1 as MGHRA and CDR2 as YSYEKL. V lost 2 bases and J 6 bases, leaving 20 bases between the germline ends. CDR3 length: 17 amino acids. CDR3 sequence: CASSQKDQLFGANEQFF. CDR3 nucleotides: TGCGCCAGCAGCCAAAAGGACCAACTCTTCGGGGCCAATGAGCAGTTCTTC.

This clonotype has a handful of counts. The chain couples TRBV5-8 to TRBJ1-2; D is uncertain. CDR3 length equals 14 residues. Germline V lookup: CDR1 SGHTS, CDR2 YDEGEE. V dropped 1 base and J dropped 2 bases, with 9 bases sitting between them. The CDR3 DNA reads TGTGCCAGCAGCTTGACGGGGATCAACTATGGCTACACCTTC. Its protein is CASSLTGINYGYTF.

Here the CDR3 reads CASSSLRDSLILYF. CDR3 sequence (DNA): TGTGCCAGCAGCTCATTGAGGGACAGCCTCATCCTGTATTTT. The rearrangement uses TRBV7-6 and TRBJ2-3, with 7 bases lining up with TRBD1. Germline trimming cut 4 bases from V and 14 bases from J; bases unmatched to any gene: 15. The CDR3 is 14 amino acids. CDR1 and CDR2 from the germline V gene are SGHVS and FNYEAQ. Variable domain in full (rest from reference TRBV7-6 and TRBJ2-3): GAGVSQSPRYKVTKRGQDVALRCDPISGHVSLYWYRQALGQGPEFLTYFNYEAQQDKSGLPNDRFSAERPEGSISTLTIQRTEQRDSAMYRCASSSLRDSLILYFGPGTRLTVL.

This clonotype appeared many times. The chain joins TRBV14 to TRBJ1-1; 7 nucleotides align to TRBD1. Germline V CDR1 and CDR2: SGHDN, FVKESK. The CDR3 length is 16 residues. Trimming removed 0 bases from V and 4 bases from J; junction bases left unmatched: 8. The CDR3 coding sequence is TGTGCCAGCAGCCAAGATTGGGGACAGTTATCCACTGAAGCTTTCTTT. Its translation is CASSQDWGQLSTEAFF.

This chain links TRBV28 with TRBJ1-4; weak D call: TRBD1 (5 bases). Germline CDR1 is MDHEN and CDR2 is SYDVKM. The CDR3 covers 15 residues. V lost 2 bases and J 5 bases, leaving 12 bases between the germline ends. The chain's CDR3 is CASSLGGSRNEKLFF. The CDR3 bases are TGTGCCAGCAGTTTAGGGGGGAGCCGAAATGAAAAACTGTTTTTT. Full variable domain (remainder filled in from reference TRBV28 and TRBJ1-4): DVKVTQSSRYLVKRTGEKVFLECVQDMDHENMFWYRQDPGLGLRLIYFSYDVKMKEKGDIPEGYSVSREKKERFSLILESASTNQTSMYLCASSLGGSRNEKLFFGSGTQLSVL.

This clonotype appeared many times. The chain employs TRBV4-2 and TRBJ2-6, with D perhaps matching TRBD1 (5 bases). The V end was cut by 0 bases, the J end by 0 bases, with 6 bases between. Per the germline V gene, CDR1 is LGHNA and CDR2 is YNFKEQ. The CDR3 runs 16 residues. In nucleotides, the CDR3 is TGTGCCAGCAGCCAAGATCAGGGCTCTGGGGCCAACGTCCTGACTTTC. It is translated as CASSQDQGSGANVLTF.

The table lists this clonotype with many counts. The chain recombines TRBV28 with TRBJ2-7, with 7 bases that match TRBD2. V lost 5 bases, J lost 2 bases, and 12 bases stayed unmatched. CDR1 is MDHEN, CDR2 SYDVKM, per germline. CDR3 length: 16 amino acids. The CDR3 spells CASSGGGAESPYEQYF. The DNA of the CDR3 is TGTGCCAGCAGTGGGGGAGGGGCCGAATCCCCCTACGAGCAGTACTTC.

The V call is TRBV30, the J call TRBJ2-1; D possibly uses TRBD1 or TRBD2 (6 bases each). This CDR3 has 13 amino acids. CDR1 is GTSNPN and CDR2 is SVGIG in the germline V gene (reference sequence). Trimming removed 5 bases from V and 10 bases from J, with 18 bases in between. In nucleotides, the CDR3 is TGTGCCTGGTCCCTGGGGGGCCGCGGGGAGCAGTTCTTC. This translates into CAWSLGGRGEQFF. The full variable domain, rest sourced from reference TRBV30 and TRBJ2-1, is SQTIHQWPATLVQPVGSPLSLECTVEGTSNPNLYWYRQAAGRGLQLLFYSVGIGQISSEVPQNLSASRPQDRQFILSSKKLLLSDSGFYLCAWSLGGRGEQFFGPGTRLTVL.